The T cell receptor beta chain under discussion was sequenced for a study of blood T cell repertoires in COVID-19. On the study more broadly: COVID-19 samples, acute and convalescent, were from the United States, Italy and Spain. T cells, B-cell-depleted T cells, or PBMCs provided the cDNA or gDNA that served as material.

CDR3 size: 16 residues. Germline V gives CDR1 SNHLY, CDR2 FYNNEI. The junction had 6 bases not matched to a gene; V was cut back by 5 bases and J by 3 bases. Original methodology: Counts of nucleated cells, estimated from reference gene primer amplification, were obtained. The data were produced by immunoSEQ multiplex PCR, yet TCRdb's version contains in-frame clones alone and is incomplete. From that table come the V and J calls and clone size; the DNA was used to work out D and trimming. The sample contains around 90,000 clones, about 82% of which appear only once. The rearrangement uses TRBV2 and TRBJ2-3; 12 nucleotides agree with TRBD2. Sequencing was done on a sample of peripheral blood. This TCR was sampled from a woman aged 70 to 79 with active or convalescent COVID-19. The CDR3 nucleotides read TGTGCCAGCAGTACGACTAGCGGGAGCCAGACAGATACGCAGTATTTT. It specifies CASSTTSGSQTDTQYF.